The table lists the clone carrying this T cell receptor beta chain with a few counts. Its antigen remains unknown. With 3 bases removed from V and 0 bases from J, the gap between germline ends came to 2 bases. Germline loops: CDR1 GTSNPN, CDR2 SVGIG (reference sequence). The CDR3 runs 11 residues. The data belong to a study of T cells in Graves' hyperthyroidism and ophthalmopathy. RNA transcripts gave rise to amplified TCR beta CDR3 regions. Researchers ran a first-round RT-PCR on the TCR CDR3 using the HTBI primer set. TCRdb redid the calling of the multiplex PCR reads with MiXCR, one entry per CDR3 protein. The sample holds under 400,000 distinct CDR3 sequences, around a quarter seen once. Study results and caveats: Expanded thyroid clonotypes (above 0.001) were mostly also found in blood.

Hyperthyroidism was newly diagnosed in patients aged 18 to 65 (duration under 2 months). This sequence originates from a man aged 50-60 years with Graves' hyperthyroidism. This chain connects TRBV30 to TRBJ2-5, with D hard to call. Sequenced sample: blood. The CDR3 DNA reads TGTGCCTGGAGCCACCAAGAGACCCAGTACTTC. Protein product: CAWSHQETQYF.